This T cell receptor beta chain was sequenced for a study of blood T cell repertoires in COVID-19. Background on the study: The study drew acute and convalescent COVID-19 samples from the United States, Italy and Spain. Sample material is recorded as cDNA or gDNA derived from T cells, B-cell-depleted T cells, or PBMCs.

Trimming cost V 1 base and J 1 base, with 7 bases left between them. CDR1 and CDR2 from the germline V gene are LNHDA and SQIVND (reference sequence). The CDR3 is 14 amino acids. Patients in Seattle were enrolled during active infection, then followed longitudinally. In the authors' methods: Nucleated cell counts were estimated from reference gene primer amplification. Measured with immunoSEQ multiplex PCR; TCRdb has only the in-frame clones, and not every one. For V, J and clone size, that table is used; D and trimming come from the DNA. The sample yields approximately 270,000 clones, 70% to 90% seen once.

The sequenced sample was peripheral blood. The origin of this receptor is a human donor with COVID-19, enrolled during active disease. The donor label of this sample is uncertain. The chain recombines TRBV19 with TRBJ1-1; a weak D match, TRBD1 (5 bases). Here the CDR3 reads CASSIGQRNTEAFF. CDR3 bases: TGTGCCAGTAGTATAGGACAGAGGAACACTGAAGCTTTCTTT.